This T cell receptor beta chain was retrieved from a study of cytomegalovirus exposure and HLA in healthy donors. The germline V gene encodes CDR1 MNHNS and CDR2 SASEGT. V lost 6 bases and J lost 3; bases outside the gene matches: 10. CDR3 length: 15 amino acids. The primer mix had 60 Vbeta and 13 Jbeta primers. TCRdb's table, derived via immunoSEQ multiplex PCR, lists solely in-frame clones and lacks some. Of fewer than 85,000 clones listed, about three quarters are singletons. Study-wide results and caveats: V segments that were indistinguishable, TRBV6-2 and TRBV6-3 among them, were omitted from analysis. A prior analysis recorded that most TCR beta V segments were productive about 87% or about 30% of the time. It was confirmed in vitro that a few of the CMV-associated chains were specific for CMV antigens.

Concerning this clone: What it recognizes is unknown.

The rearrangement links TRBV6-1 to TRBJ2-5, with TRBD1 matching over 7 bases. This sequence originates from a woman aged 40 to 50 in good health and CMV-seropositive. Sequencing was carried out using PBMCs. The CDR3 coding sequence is TGTGCCAGCAGCCTTTCCGGGACAGAAAAAGAGACCCAGTACTTC. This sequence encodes CASSLSGTEKETQYF.